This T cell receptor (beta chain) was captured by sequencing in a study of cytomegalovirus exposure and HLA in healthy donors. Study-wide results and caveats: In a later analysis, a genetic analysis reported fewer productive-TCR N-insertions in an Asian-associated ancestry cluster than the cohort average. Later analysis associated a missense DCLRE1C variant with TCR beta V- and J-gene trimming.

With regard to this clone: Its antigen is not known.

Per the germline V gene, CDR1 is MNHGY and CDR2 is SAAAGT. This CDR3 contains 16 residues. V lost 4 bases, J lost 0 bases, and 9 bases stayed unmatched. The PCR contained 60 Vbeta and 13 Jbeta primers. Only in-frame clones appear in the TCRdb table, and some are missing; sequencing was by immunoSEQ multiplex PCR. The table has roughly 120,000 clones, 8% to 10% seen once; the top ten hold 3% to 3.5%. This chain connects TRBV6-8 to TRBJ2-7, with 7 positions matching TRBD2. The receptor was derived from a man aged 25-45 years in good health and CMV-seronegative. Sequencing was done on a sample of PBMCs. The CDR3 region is CASSSLLAESSYEQYF. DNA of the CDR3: TGTGCCAGCAGTTCTCTGCTAGCGGAGAGCTCCTACGAGCAGTACTTC.